Following are 25 T cell receptor beta chains from one sample sequenced in a study of T cells in Graves' hyperthyroidism and ophthalmopathy. RNA transcripts served as the template for amplifying TCR beta CDR3 regions. First-round RT-PCR with HTBI primers amplified the TCR CDR3 region. MiXCR, run by TCRdb on the multiplex PCR reads, gives a single entry per CDR3 protein. Here the sample spans around 700,000 distinct CDR3 sequences, 30% to 40% being singletons. The source material was blood. These TCRs come from a middle-aged woman with Graves' hyperthyroidism.

Details on this clonotype: It is unclear where the CDR3 begins or ends on the DNA, so no DNA is shown, and the CDR3 is as TCRdb lists it. The chain recombines TRBV10-2 with TRBJ2-2; the DNA was not used to check the table's D call, TRBD1. The CDR3 region is 23 residues in length, termini included. The germline V gene encodes CDR1 WSHSY and CDR2 SAAADI. The CDR3 loop reads CASSEGGVTNVLTFGAGTGELFF.

This clonotype has only a few counts. The CDR3 loop is CASSPGLAGGPIGETQYF. The CDR3, as DNA: TGTGCCAGCAGCCCCGGGCTAGCGGGGGGCCCCATAGGAGAGACCCAGTACTTC. This chain joins TRBV12-3 or TRBV12-4 and TRBJ2-5, with 11 bases that match TRBD2. J lost 4 bases, V lost 6 bases, and 16 bases had no gene match. This CDR3 contains 18 residues.

The chain uses TRBV7-9 and TRBJ2-7, with 9 bases matching TRBD1. The CDR3 spans 17 residues. Germline CDR1 SEHNR, CDR2 FQNEAQ (reference sequence). Losses at the gene ends were 2 bases for V and 1 base for J; bases not matched to a gene: 9. Here the CDR3 reads CASSLQGMGQGSYEQYF. The CDR3, as DNA: TGTGCCAGCAGCTTACAGGGCATGGGACAGGGTTCCTACGAGCAGTACTTC. Full variable domain (missing parts from reference TRBV7-9 and TRBJ2-7): DTGVSQNPRHKITKRGQNVTFRCDPISEHNRLYWYRQTLGQGPEFLTYFQNEAQLEKSRLLSDRFSAERPKGSFSTLEIQRTEQGDSAMYLCASSLQGMGQGSYEQYFGPGTRLTVT.

J is TRBJ1-6 and V is TRBV12-3 or TRBV12-4; the match to TRBD1 covers 10 bases. The CDR3 runs 15 residues. With V trimmed by 5 bases and J by 4 bases, 2 bases remained unmatched. DNA for the CDR3: TGTGCCAGCAGTCGGGACAGGGGTTATAATTCACCCCTCCACTTT. Its protein is CASSRDRGYNSPLHF.

This clonotype was observed a handful of times. The chain recombines TRBV7-2 with TRBJ2-2; no firm D call. Looked up from germline, CDR1 is SGHTA and CDR2 is FQGNSA. Trimming stripped 5 bases from V and 1 base from J, with 11 bases between. This CDR3 comprises 15 residues. CDR3 in DNA: TGTGCCAGCAGCCCGGACCCGCGGAACACCGGGGAGCTGTTTTTT. Its translation: CASSPDPRNTGELFF.

V usage is TRBV15 and J usage is TRBJ1-2; 7 bases agree with TRBD1. The CDR3 has 15 amino acids. Germline V gene data show CDR1 as LNHNV and CDR2 as YYDKDF (reference sequence). V lost 3 bases and J lost 6; bases outside the gene matches: 10. CDR3 in amino acids: CATSSITGVPNGYTF. The CDR3 DNA follows: TGTGCCACCAGCAGTATTACAGGGGTCCCTAATGGCTACACCTTC.

This clonotype showed up many times. The V and J genes are TRBV9 and TRBJ1-2; TRBD1 might be the D (6 bases). Germline V gene sequence: CDR1 SGDLS, CDR2 YYNGEE. The CDR3 totals 14 residues. V was clipped by 3 bases and J by 5 bases, with 14 bases between them. The CDR3 sequence is CASSAETGPYGYTF. CDR3 sequence (DNA): TGTGCCAGCAGCGCAGAAACAGGGCCATATGGCTACACCTTC.

This clonotype came up a few times. The chain carries TRBV7-9 and TRBJ2-6; the match to TRBD2 covers 8 bases. Unmatched junction bases numbered 11, after V lost 7 bases and J lost 0 bases. The CDR3 spans 18 residues. The germline CDR1 and CDR2 sequences are SEHNR and FQNEAQ (reference sequence). CDR3 residues: CASTQWERGPSGANVLTF. CDR3 nucleotide sequence: TGTGCCAGCACCCAGTGGGAGCGGGGGCCCTCTGGGGCCAACGTCCTGACTTTC.

This clonotype was counted a few times. The chain joins TRBV2 to TRBJ1-5; no firm D call. CDR1 is SNHLY and CDR2 is FYNNEI in the germline V gene. The ends were cut back, 5 bases at V and 2 bases at J, with 7 bases in the middle. CDR3 length equals 13 residues. The CDR3 nucleotides are TGTGCCAGCAGTTACTTTGGCAATCAGCCCCAGCATTTT. Protein sequence: CASSYFGNQPQHF.

The rearrangement links TRBV7-9 to TRBJ2-6, with D maybe TRBD1 (5 bases). V was cut by 5 bases and J by 3 bases, with 14 bases left in between. Germline lookup yields CDR1 SEHNR and CDR2 FQNEAQ (reference sequence). The CDR3 loop spans 16 amino acids. The CDR3 DNA follows: TGTGCCAGCAGCGTCAGGGAAGTAAATGGGGCCAACGTCCTGACTTTC. Encoded protein: CASSVREVNGANVLTF.

The chain employs TRBV5-1 and TRBJ1-4, with TRBD1 matching 7 bases. There are 15 residues in the CDR3. Unmatched junction bases numbered 8, after V lost 0 bases and J lost 9 bases. Germline V gene lookup returns CDR1 SGHRS and CDR2 YFSETQ. The CDR3 coding sequence is TGCGCCAGCAGCTTGGGGACAGGTTCGGGTCAAAAACTGTTTTTT. It encodes CASSLGTGSGQKLFF.

There are many counts of this clonotype. The chain links TRBV7-9 to TRBJ1-5, with D possibly TRBD1 on 6 matching bases. Germline-derived CDR1 and CDR2 are SEHNR and FQNEAQ (reference sequence). The CDR3 contains 16 residues. V was trimmed by 4 bases and J by 3 bases, leaving 16 bases between them. CDR3 residues: CASSSALAGANQPQHF. For the CDR3, the DNA is TGTGCCAGCAGCTCGGCCCTGGCGGGGGCCAATCAGCCCCAGCATTTT. The variable domain in full, with the rest retrieved from reference TRBV7-9 and TRBJ1-5, is DTGVSQNPRHKITKRGQNVTFRCDPISEHNRLYWYRQTLGQGPEFLTYFQNEAQLEKSRLLSDRFSAERPKGSFSTLEIQRTEQGDSAMYLCASSSALAGANQPQHFGDGTRLSIL.

This chain joins TRBV18 and TRBJ1-1; TRBD1 aligns across 7 bases. With V trimmed by 3 bases and J by 4 bases, 8 bases remained unmatched. The CDR3 consists of 15 residues. Germline V gene data show CDR1 as KGHSH and CDR2 as LQKENI. The CDR3 DNA reads TGTGCCAGCTCACCGAGGGACAGCGAGGGCACTGAAGCTTTCTTT. It specifies CASSPRDSEGTEAFF.

This clonotype was detected a few times. The chain combines TRBV27 with TRBJ1-2; D ambiguous. Germline CDR1 MNHEY, CDR2 SMNVEV (reference sequence). There are 13 residues in the CDR3. V was trimmed by 6 bases and J by 4 bases, leaving 12 bases between them. Here the CDR3 DNA reads TGTGCCAGCAGCCCGGCAGCCCTCTATGGCTACACCTTC. It specifies CASSPAALYGYTF.

This clonotype showed up just a few times. J is TRBJ1-4 and V is TRBV20-1, with D perhaps matching TRBD1 (6 bases). The germline V and J ends were trimmed by 2 bases and 5 bases, with 12 bases remaining between them. Germline CDR1 is DFQATT and CDR2 is SNEGSKA (reference sequence). The length of the CDR3 is 14 residues. CDR3 nucleotide sequence: TGCAGTGCTAGACAGGGGATCTCCAATGAAAAACTGTTTTTT. Residues: CSARQGISNEKLFF.

The count of this clonotype is one. A much larger clone differs from this one at a single base, so this may be a read error. This chain connects TRBV11-2 to TRBJ2-7; 10 bases line up with TRBD1. CDR3 size: 14 residues. Germline CDR1 and CDR2: SGHAT and FQNNGV. In DNA form, the CDR3 reads TGTGCCAGCAGCTCGGGACAGGGGATTTACGAGCAGTGCTTC. Amino acids: CASSSGQGIYEQCF.

This clonotype has only a few counts. The chain joins TRBV28 to TRBJ1-5; 7 bases fit TRBD1. J gave up 10 bases and V 4 bases, and 10 bases lay outside the gene matches. Per germline, CDR1 MDHEN and CDR2 SYDVKM. The CDR3 covers 14 residues. The CDR3, as DNA: TGTGCCAGCAGTTCGACAGGGATCCAAGGCCCCCAGCATTTT. This gives the protein CASSSTGIQGPQHF.

About this clonotype itself: A much larger clonotype is one base distant, so this may be a read error. V is TRBV12-3 or TRBV12-4 and J is TRBJ2-5, with D unclear. V lost 1 base, J lost 5 bases, and 11 bases lay in between. CDR3 length equals 14 residues. CDR3: CASSLGITGETQYF. DNA of the CDR3: TGTGCCAGCAGTTTAGGGATCACGGGTGAGACCCAGTACTTC.

V and J are TRBV29-1 and TRBJ1-2; D is unclear. Trimming removed 1 base at V and 4 bases at J, with 7 bases between. Looked up from germline, CDR1 is SQVTM and CDR2 is ANQGSEA. The CDR3 spans 12 residues. This CDR3 reads CSVEGRLYGYTF. The CDR3 DNA is TGCAGCGTTGAAGGGCGGCTCTATGGCTACACCTTC.

This clonotype was found a few times. V gene TRBV19 combines with J gene TRBJ1-5; TRBD1 is a possible D gene (6 bases). This CDR3 region has 14 residues. Germline CDR1 reads LNHDA; CDR2 reads SQIVND (reference sequence). V gave up 10 bases and J gave up 10 bases, with 23 bases separating them. The chain's CDR3 is CATSKDSNFQPQHF. DNA for the CDR3: TGTGCCACCTCCAAGGACAGTAATTTTCAACCCCAGCATTTT.

This clonotype was counted many times. This sequence joins TRBV12-3 or TRBV12-4 and TRBJ2-7; TRBD1 agrees at 8 bases. The CDR3 covers 14 residues. With 6 bases clipped from V and 5 bases from J, the junction kept 9 bases outside the gene matches. This chain's CDR3 is CASRGDRLSDEQYF. The CDR3 DNA is TGTGCCAGCAGGGGGGACAGGTTATCGGACGAGCAGTACTTC.

This chain connects TRBV7-9 to TRBJ2-5, with 8 bases matching TRBD1. Judging by the DNA end, TRBJ2-1 fits better; the J call may be wrong. The CDR3 contains 17 residues. Looked up from germline, CDR1 is SEHNR and CDR2 is FQNEAQ (reference sequence). CDR3 nucleotides: TGTGCCAGCAGCGAGACAGGGGCCGGTACACGGTACAATGAGCAGTTCTTC. This gives the protein CASSETGAGTRYNEQFF.

The chain couples TRBV12-3 or TRBV12-4 to TRBJ1-1; TRBD1 matches at 7 bases. This CDR3 has 15 amino acids. The V gene end was trimmed by 7 bases and the J gene end by 1 base; junction bases not matched to a gene: 9. The CDR3: CASTLTGLGNTEAFF. CDR3 coding DNA: TGTGCCAGCACCCTGACAGGGCTCGGGAACACTGAAGCTTTCTTT.

The chain joins TRBV12-3 or TRBV12-4 to TRBJ1-1, with D maybe TRBD1 (5 bases). The V gene lost 6 bases and the J gene lost 0 bases, with 11 bases spanning the gap. The CDR3 covers 14 residues. CDR3 sequence (DNA): TGTGCCAGCAGGGGACGGATTTTGAACACTGAAGCTTTCTTT. This translates into CASRGRILNTEAFF.

This clonotype turned up a few times. The V call is TRBV5-1, the J call TRBJ1-2; no firm D call. CDR1 SGHRS and CDR2 YFSETQ come from the germline V gene. V shed 6 bases and J shed 2 bases, with 14 bases lying between them. CDR3 size: 14 residues. The CDR3 protein is CASTGAGGNYGYTF. The CDR3 region has the DNA TGCGCCAGCACAGGCGCGGGAGGAAACTATGGCTACACCTTC.